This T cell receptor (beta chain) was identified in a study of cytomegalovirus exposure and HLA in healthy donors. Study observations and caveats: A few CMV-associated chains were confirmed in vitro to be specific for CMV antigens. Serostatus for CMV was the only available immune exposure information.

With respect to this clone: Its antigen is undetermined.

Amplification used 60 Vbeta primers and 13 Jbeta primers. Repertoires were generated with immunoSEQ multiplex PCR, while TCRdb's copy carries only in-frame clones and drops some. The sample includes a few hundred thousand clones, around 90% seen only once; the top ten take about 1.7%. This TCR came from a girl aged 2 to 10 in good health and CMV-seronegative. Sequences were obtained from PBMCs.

CDR3 DNA sequence: TGTGCCAGCTCACCTATATCCGGGACTCTGAGCTCTGGGGCCAACGTCCTGACTTTC. It yields the protein CASSPISGTLSSGANVLTF. The V call is TRBV18, the J call TRBJ2-6; a possible D gene is TRBD2 (6 bases). Trimming shortened V by 3 bases and J by 0 bases, and 18 bases separated the two germline ends. Germline values: CDR1 KGHSH, CDR2 LQKENI. The CDR3 runs to 19 residues.